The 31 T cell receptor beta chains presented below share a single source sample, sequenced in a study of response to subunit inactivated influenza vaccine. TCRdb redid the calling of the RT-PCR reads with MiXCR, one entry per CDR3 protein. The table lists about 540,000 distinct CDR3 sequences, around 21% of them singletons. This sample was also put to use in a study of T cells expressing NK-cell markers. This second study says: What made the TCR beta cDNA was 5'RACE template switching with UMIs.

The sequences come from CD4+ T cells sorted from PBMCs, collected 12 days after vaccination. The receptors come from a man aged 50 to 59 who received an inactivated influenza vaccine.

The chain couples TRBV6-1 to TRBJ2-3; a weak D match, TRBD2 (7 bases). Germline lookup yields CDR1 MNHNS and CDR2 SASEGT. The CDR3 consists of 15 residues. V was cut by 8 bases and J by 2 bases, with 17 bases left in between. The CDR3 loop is CASSDRRGYTDTQYF. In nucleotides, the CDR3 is TGTGCCAGCTCAGACAGGCGGGGGTACACAGATACGCAGTATTTT.

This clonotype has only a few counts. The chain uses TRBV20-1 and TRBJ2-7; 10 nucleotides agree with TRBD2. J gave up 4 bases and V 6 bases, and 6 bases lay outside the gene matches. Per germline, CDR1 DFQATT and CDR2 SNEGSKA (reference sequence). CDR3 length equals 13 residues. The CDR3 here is CSAEPGLAYEQYF. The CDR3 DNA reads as TGCAGTGCGGAACCGGGACTAGCGTACGAGCAGTACTTC.

This CDR3 is CASSFTGQRQPQHF. The CDR3 region has the DNA TGTGCCAGCAGCTTTACAGGCCAGAGGCAGCCCCAGCATTTT. The chain carries TRBV12-3 or TRBV12-4 and TRBJ1-5, with D perhaps TRBD1 (5 bases). V was pared by 6 bases and J by 7 bases, with 16 bases between. The CDR3 has 14 amino acids.

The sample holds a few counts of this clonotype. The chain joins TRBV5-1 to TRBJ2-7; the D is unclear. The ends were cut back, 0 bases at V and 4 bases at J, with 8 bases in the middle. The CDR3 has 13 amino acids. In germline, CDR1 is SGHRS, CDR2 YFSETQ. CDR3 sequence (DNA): TGCGCCAGCAGCTTGGAGTCCGTATACGAGCAGTACTTC. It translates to CASSLESVYEQYF.

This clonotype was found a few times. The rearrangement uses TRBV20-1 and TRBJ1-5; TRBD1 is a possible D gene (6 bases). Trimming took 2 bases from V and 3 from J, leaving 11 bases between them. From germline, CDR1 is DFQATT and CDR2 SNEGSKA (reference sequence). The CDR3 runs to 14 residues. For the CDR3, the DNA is TGCAGTGCTAGAAATACAGGGAACAATCAGCCCCAGCATTTT. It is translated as CSARNTGNNQPQHF.

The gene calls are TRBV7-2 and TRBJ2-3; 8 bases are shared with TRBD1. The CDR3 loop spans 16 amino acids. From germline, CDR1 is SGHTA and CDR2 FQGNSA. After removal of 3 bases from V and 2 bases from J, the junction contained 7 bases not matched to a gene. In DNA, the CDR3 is TGTGCCAGCAGCTTCCGGACAGGGCCTTACACAGATACGCAGTATTTT. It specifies CASSFRTGPYTDTQYF.

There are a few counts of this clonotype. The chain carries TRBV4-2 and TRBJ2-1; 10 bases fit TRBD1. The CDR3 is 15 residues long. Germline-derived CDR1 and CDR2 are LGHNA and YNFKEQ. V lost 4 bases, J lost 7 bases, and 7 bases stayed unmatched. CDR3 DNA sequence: TGTGCCAGCAGCCCCCGGGACAGGGGCGGGAATGAGCAGTTCTTC. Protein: CASSPRDRGGNEQFF.

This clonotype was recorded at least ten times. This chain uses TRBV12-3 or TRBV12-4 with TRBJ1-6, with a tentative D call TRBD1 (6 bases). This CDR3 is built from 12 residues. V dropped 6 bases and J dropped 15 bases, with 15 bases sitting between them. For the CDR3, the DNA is TGTGCCAGCAGAAGCGGGACAAGCGACCTCCACTTT. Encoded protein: CASRSGTSDLHF.

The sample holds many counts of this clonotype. CDR3 protein: CASSQDGLSTDTQYF. Written as DNA, the CDR3 is TGTGCCAGCAGCCAAGATGGTCTGAGCACAGATACGCAGTATTTT. The chain employs TRBV3-1 and TRBJ2-3; unclear D gene. Looked up from germline, CDR1 is LGHDT and CDR2 is YNNKEL (reference sequence). The V end lost 0 bases, the J end lost 0 bases, and 7 bases lay between the germline ends. This CDR3 contains 15 residues.

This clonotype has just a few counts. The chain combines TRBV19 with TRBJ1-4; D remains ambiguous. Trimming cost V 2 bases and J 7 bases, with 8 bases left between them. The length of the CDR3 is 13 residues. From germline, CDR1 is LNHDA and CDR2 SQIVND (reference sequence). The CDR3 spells CASSINSPEKLFF. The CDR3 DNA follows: TGTGCCAGTAGTATAAATTCGCCTGAAAAACTGTTTTTT.

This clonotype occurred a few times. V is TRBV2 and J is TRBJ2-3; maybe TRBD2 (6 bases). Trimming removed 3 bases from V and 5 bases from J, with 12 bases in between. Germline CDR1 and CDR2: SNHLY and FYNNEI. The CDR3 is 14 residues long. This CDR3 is CASSDRGRGDTQYF. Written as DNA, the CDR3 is TGTGCCAGCAGTGATCGGGGGAGAGGAGATACGCAGTATTTT. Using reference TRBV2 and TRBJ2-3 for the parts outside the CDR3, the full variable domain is EPEVTQTPSHQVTQMGQEVILRCVPISNHLYFYWYRQILGQKVEFLVSFYNNEISEKSEIFDDQFSVERPDGSNFTLKIRSTKLEDSAMYFCASSDRGRGDTQYFGPGTRLTVL.

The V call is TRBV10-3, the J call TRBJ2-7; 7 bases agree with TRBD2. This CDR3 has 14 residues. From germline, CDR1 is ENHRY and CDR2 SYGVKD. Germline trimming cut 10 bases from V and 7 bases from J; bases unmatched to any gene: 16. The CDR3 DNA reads TGTGCCACAGAAGCTAGCGGTGGTTCTGGGGAGCAGTACTTC. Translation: CATEASGGSGEQYF.

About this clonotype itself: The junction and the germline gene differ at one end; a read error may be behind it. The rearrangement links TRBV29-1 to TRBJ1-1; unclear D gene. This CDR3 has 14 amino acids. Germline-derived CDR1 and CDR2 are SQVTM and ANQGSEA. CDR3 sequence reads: CSVEGRGSGTEAFF. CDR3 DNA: TGCAGCGTCGAAGGTCGGGGTTCGGGCACTGAAGCTTTCTTT.

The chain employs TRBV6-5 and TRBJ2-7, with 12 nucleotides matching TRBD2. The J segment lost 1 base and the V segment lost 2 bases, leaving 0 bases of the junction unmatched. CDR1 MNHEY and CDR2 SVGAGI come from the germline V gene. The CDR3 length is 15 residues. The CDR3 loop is CASSYGLAGSYEQYF. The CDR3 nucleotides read TGTGCCAGCAGTTACGGACTAGCGGGATCCTACGAGCAGTACTTC.

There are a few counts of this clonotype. The CDR3 is CASSRLAGAKGTQYF. The CDR3 DNA sequence: TGTGCCAGCAGTCGACTAGCGGGGGCGAAGGGGACCCAGTACTTC. V usage is TRBV6-2 or TRBV6-3 and J usage is TRBJ2-5; 12 positions match TRBD2. V lost 5 bases to trimming and J lost 7 bases; unmatched junction nucleotides: 8. The CDR3 runs 15 residues. Germline V gene sequence: CDR1 MNHEY, CDR2 SVGEGT.

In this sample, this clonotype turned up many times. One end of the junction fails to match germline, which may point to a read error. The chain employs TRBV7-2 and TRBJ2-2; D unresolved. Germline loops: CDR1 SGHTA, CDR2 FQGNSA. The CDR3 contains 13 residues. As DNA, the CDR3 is TGCGCCAGCAGCTTGTCGAACACCGGGGAGCTGTTTTTT. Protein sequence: CASSLSNTGELFF.

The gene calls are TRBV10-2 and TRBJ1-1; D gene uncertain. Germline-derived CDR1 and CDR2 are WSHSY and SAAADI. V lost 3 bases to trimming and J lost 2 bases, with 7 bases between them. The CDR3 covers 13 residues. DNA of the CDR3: TGCGCCAGCAGTGACTACACCAACACTGAAGCTTTCTTT. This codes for CASSDYTNTEAFF.

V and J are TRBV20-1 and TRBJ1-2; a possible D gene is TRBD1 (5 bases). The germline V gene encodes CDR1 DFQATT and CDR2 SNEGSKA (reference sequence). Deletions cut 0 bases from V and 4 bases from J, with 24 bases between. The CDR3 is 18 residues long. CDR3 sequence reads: CSARDVRRGSSMAYGYTF. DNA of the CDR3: TGCAGTGCTAGAGATGTCAGGAGGGGCTCGTCTATGGCCTATGGCTACACCTTC.

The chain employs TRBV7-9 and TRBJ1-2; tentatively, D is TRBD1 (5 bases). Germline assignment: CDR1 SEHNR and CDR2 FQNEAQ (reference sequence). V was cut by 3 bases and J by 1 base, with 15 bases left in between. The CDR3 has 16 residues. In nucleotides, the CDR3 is TGTGCCAGCAGCTTTACGGGACGGAATTATAACTATGGCTACACCTTC. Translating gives CASSFTGRNYNYGYTF.

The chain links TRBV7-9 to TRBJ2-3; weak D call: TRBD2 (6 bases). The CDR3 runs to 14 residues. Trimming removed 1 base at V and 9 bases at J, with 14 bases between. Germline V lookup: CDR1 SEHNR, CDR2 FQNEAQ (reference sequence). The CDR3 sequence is CASSLDYGRETQYF. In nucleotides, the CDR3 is TGTGCCAGCAGCTTAGATTACGGGAGAGAGACGCAGTATTTT.

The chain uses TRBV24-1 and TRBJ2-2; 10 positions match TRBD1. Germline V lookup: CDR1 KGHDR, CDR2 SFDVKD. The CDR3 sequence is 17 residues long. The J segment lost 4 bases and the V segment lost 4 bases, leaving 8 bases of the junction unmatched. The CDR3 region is CATSDPSGQGSTGELFF. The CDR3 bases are TGTGCCACCAGTGACCCCTCGGGACAGGGGTCCACCGGGGAGCTGTTTTTT.

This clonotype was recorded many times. The DNA for the CDR3 is TGCAGTGCTAGGGTCGAGACAGGGGGCCGGAGTCAGCCCCAGCATTTT. Protein: CSARVETGGRSQPQHF. This chain links TRBV20-1 with TRBJ1-5; 10 bases fit TRBD1. Looked up from germline, CDR1 is DFQATT and CDR2 is SNEGSKA (reference sequence). The CDR3 extends over 16 amino acids. J was trimmed by 6 bases and V by 3 bases; bases with no gene match: 11.

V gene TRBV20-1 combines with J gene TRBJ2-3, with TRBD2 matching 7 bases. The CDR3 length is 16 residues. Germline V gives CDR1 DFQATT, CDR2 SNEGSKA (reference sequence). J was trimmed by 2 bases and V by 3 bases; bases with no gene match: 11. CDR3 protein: CSARGVVAGLTDTQYF. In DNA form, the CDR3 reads TGCAGTGCTAGGGGGGTGGTAGCGGGCCTCACAGATACGCAGTATTTT.

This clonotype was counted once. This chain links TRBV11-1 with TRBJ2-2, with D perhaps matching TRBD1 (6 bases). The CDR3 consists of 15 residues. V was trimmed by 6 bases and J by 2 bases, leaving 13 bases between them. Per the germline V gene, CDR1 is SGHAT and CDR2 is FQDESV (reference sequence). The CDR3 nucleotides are TGTGCCAGCAGAGAACCGGGACACAACACCGGGGAGCTGTTTTTT. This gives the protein CASREPGHNTGELFF.

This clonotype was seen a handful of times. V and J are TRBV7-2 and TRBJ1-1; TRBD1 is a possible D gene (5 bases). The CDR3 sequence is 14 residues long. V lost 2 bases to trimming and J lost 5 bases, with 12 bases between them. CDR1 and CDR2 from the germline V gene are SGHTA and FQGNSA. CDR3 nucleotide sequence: TGTGCCAGCAGCTTAAGTGGGGGAACTACTGAAGCTTTCTTT. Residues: CASSLSGGTTEAFF. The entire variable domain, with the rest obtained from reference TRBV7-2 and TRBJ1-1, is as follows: GAGVSQSPSNKVTEKGKDVELRCDPISGHTALYWYRQSLGQGLEFLIYFQGNSAPDKSGLPSDRFSAERTGGSVSTLTIQRTQQEDSAVYLCASSLSGGTTEAFFGQGTRLTVV.

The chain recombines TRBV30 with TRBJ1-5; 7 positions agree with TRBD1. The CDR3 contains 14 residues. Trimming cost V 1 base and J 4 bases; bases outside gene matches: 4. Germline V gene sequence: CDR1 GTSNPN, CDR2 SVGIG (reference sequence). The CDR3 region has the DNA TGTGCCTGGAGTGCCGGGACAGCAAATCAGCCCCAGCATTTT. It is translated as CAWSAGTANQPQHF.

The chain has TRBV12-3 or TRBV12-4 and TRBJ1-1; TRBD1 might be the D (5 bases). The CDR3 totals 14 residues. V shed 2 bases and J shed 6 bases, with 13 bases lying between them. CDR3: CASSLSSGGAEAFF. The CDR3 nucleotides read TGTGCCAGCAGTTTATCGAGCGGGGGAGCTGAAGCTTTCTTT.

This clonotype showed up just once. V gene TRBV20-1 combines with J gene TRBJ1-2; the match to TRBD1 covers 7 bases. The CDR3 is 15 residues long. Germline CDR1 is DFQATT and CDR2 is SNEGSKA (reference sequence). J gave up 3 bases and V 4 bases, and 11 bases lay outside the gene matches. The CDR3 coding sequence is TGCAGTGCTAACACCCCGGACAGGTTAGACTATGGCTACACCTTC. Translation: CSANTPDRLDYGYTF.

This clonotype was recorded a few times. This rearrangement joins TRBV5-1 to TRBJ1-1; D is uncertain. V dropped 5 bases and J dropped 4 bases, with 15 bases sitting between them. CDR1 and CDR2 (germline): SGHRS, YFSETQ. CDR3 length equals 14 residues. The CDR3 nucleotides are TGCGCCAGCAGGCTGACCCGGGCGGGCACTGAAGCTTTCTTT. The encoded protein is CASRLTRAGTEAFF.

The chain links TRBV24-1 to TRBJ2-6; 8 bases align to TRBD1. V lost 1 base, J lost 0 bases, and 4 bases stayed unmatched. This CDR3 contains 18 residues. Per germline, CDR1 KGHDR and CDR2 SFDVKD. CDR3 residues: CATSDFGTGYSGANVLTF. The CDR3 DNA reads TGTGCCACCAGTGATTTCGGGACAGGTTACTCTGGGGCCAACGTCCTGACTTTC.

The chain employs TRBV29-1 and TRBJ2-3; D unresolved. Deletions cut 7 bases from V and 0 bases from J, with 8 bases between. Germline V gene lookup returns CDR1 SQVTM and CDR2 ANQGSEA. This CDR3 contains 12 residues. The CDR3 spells CSADHSTDTQYF. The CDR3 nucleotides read TGCAGCGCCGACCATAGCACAGATACGCAGTATTTT.